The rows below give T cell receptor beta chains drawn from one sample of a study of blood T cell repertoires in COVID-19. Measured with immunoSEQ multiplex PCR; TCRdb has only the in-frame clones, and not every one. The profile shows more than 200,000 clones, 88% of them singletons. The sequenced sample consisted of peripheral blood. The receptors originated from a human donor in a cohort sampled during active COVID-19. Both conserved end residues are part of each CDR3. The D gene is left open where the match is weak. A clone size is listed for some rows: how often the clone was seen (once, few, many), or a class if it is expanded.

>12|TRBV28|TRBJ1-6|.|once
CASSDRTSPLHF
TGTGCCAGCAGTGACAGGACTTCACCCCTCCACTTT
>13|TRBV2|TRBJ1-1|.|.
CASQAGLNTEAFF
TGTGCCAGCCAGGCCGGCCTAAACACTGAAGCTTTCTTT
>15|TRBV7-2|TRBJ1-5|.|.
CASSSGPGKGQPQHF
TGTGCCAGCAGCTCAGGCCCAGGGAAAGGTCAGCCCCAGCATTTT
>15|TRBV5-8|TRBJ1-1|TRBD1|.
CASSLRTGGTTEAFF
TGTGCCAGCAGCTTGAGAACAGGGGGGACCACTGAAGCTTTCTTT
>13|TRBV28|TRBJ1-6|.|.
CASGGAGNSPLHF
TGTGCCAGTGGAGGGGCCGGTAATTCACCCCTCCACTTT
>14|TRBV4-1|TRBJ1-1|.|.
CASSQEAGVTEAFF
TGCGCCAGCAGCCAAGAGGCAGGGGTCACTGAAGCTTTCTTT
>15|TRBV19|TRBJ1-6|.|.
CASSITSTANSPLHF
TGTGCCAGTAGTATTACTTCGACAGCTAATTCACCCCTCCACTTT
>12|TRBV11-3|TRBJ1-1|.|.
CASSLGGMKAFF
TGTGCCAGCAGCCTCGGGGGGATGAAAGCTTTCTTT
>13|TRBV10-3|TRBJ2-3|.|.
CALRGLNTDTQYF
TGTGCCTTACGAGGACTAAACACAGATACGCAGTATTTT
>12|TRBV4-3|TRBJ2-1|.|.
CASSQGLDEQFF
TGCGCCAGCAGCCAAGGTCTAGATGAGCAGTTCTTC
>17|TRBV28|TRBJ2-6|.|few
CASSLGGFSSGANVLTF
TGTGCCAGCAGTTTAGGGGGGTTCAGCTCTGGGGCCAACGTCCTGACTTTC
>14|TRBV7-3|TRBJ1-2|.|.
CASSLSTASYGYTF
TGTGCCAGCAGCTTATCGACAGCTTCCTATGGCTACACCTTC
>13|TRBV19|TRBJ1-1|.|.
CASSVSQGTEAFF
TGTGCCAGTAGTGTTAGTCAGGGCACTGAAGCTTTCTTT
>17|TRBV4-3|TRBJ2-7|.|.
CASSQRLSDRYPYEQYF
TGCGCCAGCAGCCAAAGGTTGTCCGACAGGTACCCCTACGAGCAGTACTTC
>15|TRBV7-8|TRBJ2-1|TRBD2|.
CASSRSGSSYNEQFF
TGTGCCAGCAGCCGAAGCGGGAGCTCCTACAATGAGCAGTTCTTC
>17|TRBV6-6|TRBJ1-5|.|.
CASSQTGQPWSNQPQHF
TGTGCCAGCAGTCAGACCGGACAGCCCTGGAGCAATCAGCCCCAGCATTTT
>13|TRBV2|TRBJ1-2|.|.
CASRDDKGYGYTF
TGTGCCAGCAGGGACGACAAGGGGTACGGCTACACCTTC
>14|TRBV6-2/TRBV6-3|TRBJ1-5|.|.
CASSHSESNQPQHF
TGTGCCAGCAGCCATTCAGAAAGCAATCAGCCCCAGCATTTT
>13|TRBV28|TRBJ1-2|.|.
CASSLGQSYGYTF
TGTGCCAGCAGTCTCGGACAGTCCTATGGCTACACCTTC
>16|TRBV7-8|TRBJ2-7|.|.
CASSLAMAGPIYEQYF
TGTGCCAGCAGCTTAGCGATGGCGGGGCCGATCTACGAGCAGTACTTC
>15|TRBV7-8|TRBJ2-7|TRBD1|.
CASTTLQGPSYEQYF
TGTGCCAGCACCACATTACAGGGGCCCTCCTACGAGCAGTACTTC
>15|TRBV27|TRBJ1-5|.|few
CASSLMRTQDQPQHF
TGTGCCAGCAGTTTAATGAGGACACAAGATCAGCCCCAGCATTTT
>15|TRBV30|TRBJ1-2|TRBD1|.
CAWSATDRGDYGYTF
TGTGCCTGGAGTGCGACGGACAGGGGGGACTATGGCTACACCTTC
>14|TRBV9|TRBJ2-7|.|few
CASSVAGASYEQYF
TGTGCCAGCAGCGTAGCGGGAGCGTCCTACGAGCAGTACTTC
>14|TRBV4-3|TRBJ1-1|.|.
CASSQEWAGAEAFF
TGCGCCAGCAGCCAAGAGTGGGCGGGCGCTGAAGCTTTCTTT
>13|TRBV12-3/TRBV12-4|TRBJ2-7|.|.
CASSPHPFYEQYF
TGTGCCAGCAGTCCACACCCGTTTTACGAGCAGTACTTC
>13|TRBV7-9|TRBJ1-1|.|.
CASSLVAGNEAFF
TGTGCCAGCAGCTTAGTGGCAGGGAATGAAGCTTTCTTT
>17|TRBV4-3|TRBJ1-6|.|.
CASSQDLSRDGGSPLHF
TGCGCCAGCAGCCAAGATCTGTCGAGAGACGGAGGCTCACCCCTCCACTTT
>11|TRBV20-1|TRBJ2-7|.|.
CSARGSYEQYF
TGCAGTGCCCGGGGTTCCTACGAGCAGTACTTC
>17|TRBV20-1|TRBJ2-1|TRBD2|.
CSASGGGADRSYNEQFF
TGCAGTGCTAGTGGCGGGGGGGCAGATCGGTCCTACAATGAGCAGTTCTTC
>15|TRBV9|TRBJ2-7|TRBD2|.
CASSASAGVSYEQYF
TGTGCCAGCAGCGCTAGTGCGGGGGTCTCCTACGAGCAGTACTTC
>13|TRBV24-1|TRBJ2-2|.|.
CATQGGNTGELFF
TGTGCCACGCAGGGGGGGAACACCGGGGAGCTGTTTTTT
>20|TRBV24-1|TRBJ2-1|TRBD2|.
CATSDAPGLAGGPSYNEQFF
TGTGCCACCAGTGATGCGCCGGGACTAGCGGGAGGGCCCTCCTACAATGAGCAGTTCTTC
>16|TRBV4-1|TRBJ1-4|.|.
CASSQNGGGTNEKLFF
TGCGCCAGCAGCCAAAATGGGGGGGGAACTAATGAAAAACTGTTTTTT
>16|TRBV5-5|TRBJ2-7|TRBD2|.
CASSLAGTIGSYEQYF
TGTGCCAGCAGCTTGGCCGGGACTATAGGGTCCTACGAGCAGTACTTC
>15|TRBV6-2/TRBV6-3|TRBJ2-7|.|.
CASSYGTGLPYEQYF
TGTGCCAGCAGTTACGGTACAGGGCTCCCCTACGAGCAGTACTTC
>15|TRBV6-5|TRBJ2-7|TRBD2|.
CASSYGLAGDSEQYF
TGTGCCAGCAGTTACGGACTAGCGGGGGACTCCGAGCAGTACTTC
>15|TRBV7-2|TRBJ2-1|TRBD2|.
CASSLLAGAYNEQFF
TGTGCCAGCAGCCTTCTAGCGGGAGCCTACAATGAGCAGTTCTTC
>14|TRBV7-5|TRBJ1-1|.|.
CVRSLKNRDPEAFF
TGTGTCAGAAGCTTAAAAAACAGGGACCCCGAAGCTTTCTTT
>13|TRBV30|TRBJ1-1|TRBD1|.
CAWSRDSDTEAFF
TGTGCCTGGAGTCGGGACAGCGACACTGAAGCTTTCTTT
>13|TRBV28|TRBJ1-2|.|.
CASRPGSLRGYTF
TGTGCCAGCAGGCCAGGGTCCCTTCGTGGCTACACCTTC
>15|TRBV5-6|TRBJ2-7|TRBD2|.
CASSRLAGDYYEQYF
TGTGCCAGCTCCCGACTAGCGGGGGACTACTACGAGCAGTACTTC
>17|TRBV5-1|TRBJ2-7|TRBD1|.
CASSLTSGTGRGYEQYF
TGCGCCAGCAGCTTAACCTCCGGGACAGGGAGAGGCTACGAGCAGTACTTC
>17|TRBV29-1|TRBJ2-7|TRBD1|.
CSVEYGHRQGSPYEQYF
TGCAGCGTTGAGTATGGGCATCGACAGGGGAGTCCCTACGAGCAGTACTTC
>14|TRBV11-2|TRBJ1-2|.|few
CASSASRQNYGYTF
TGTGCCAGCAGTGCTTCGAGACAGAACTATGGCTACACCTTC
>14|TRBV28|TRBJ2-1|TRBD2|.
CASSKTSGSDEQFF
TGTGCCAGCAGTAAGACTAGCGGGAGCGATGAGCAGTTCTTC
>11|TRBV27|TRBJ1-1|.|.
CASSSFTEAFF
TGTGCCAGCAGTTCCTTCACTGAAGCTTTCTTT
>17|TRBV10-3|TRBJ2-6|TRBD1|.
CAIRGQVVLSGANVLTF
TGTGCCATCAGAGGACAGGTCGTACTCTCTGGGGCCAACGTCCTGACTTTC
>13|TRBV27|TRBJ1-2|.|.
CASSTTGRDGYTF
TGTGCCAGCAGCACGACAGGCCGCGATGGCTACACCTTC
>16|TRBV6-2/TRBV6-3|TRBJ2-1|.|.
CASSYPGFSKGGEQFF
TGTGCCAGCAGTTACCCGGGATTCTCTAAAGGGGGTGAGCAGTTCTTC
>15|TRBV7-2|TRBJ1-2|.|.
CASSLADPGRDGYTF
TGTGCCAGCAGCTTAGCGGACCCTGGGAGGGATGGCTACACCTTC
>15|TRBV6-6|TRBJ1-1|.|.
CASSSPDRKNTEAFF
TGTGCCAGCAGTTCCCCCGACAGAAAGAACACTGAAGCTTTCTTT